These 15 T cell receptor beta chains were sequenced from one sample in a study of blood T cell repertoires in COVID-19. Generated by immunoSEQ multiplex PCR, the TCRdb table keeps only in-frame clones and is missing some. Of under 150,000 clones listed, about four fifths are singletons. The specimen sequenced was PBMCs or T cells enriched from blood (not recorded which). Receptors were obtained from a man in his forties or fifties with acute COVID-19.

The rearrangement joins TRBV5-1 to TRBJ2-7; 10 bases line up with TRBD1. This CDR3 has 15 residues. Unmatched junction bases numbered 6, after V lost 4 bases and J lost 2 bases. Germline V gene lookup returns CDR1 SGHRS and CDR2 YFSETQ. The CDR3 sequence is CASSGGQGRPYEQYF. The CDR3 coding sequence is TGCGCCAGCAGCGGGGGACAGGGGCGCCCCTACGAGCAGTACTTC.

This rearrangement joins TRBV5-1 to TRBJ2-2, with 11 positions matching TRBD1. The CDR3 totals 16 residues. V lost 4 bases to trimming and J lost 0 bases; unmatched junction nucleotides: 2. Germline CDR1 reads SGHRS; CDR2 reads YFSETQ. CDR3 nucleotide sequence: TGCGCCAGCAGCCTGGGACAGGGGGCGAACACCGGGGAGCTGTTTTTT. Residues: CASSLGQGANTGELFF. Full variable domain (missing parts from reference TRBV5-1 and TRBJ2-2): KAGVTQTPRYLIKTRGQQVTLSCSPISGHRSVSWYQQTPGQGLQFLFEYFSETQRNKGNFPGRFSGRQFSNSRSEMNVSTLELGDSALYLCASSLGQGANTGELFFGEGSRLTVL.

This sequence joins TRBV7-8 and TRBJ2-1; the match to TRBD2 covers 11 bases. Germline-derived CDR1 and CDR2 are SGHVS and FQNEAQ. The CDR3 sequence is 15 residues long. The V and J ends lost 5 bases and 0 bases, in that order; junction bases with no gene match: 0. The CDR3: CASSTSGSSYNEQFF. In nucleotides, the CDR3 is TGTGCCAGCAGCACTAGCGGGAGCTCCTACAATGAGCAGTTCTTC. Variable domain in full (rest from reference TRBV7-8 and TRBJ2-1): GAGVSQSPRYKVAKRGQDVALRCDPISGHVSLFWYQQALGQGPEFLTYFQNEAQLDKSGLPSDRFFAERPEGSVSTLKIQRTQQEDSAVYLCASSTSGSSYNEQFFGPGTRLTVL.

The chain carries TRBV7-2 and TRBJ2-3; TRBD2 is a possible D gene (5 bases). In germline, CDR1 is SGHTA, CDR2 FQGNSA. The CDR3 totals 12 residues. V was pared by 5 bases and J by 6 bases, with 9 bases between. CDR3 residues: CASSQSSDTQYF. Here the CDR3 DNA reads TGTGCCAGCAGCCAGTCTAGCGATACGCAGTATTTT.

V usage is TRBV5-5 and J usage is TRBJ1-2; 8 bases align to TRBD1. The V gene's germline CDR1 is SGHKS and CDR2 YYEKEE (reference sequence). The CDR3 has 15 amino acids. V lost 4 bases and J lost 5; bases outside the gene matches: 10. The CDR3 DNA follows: TGTGCCAGCAGCAGCGGACAGGGAGAGTGGTATGGCTACACCTTC. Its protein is CASSSGQGEWYGYTF.

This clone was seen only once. Here the CDR3 DNA reads TGTGCCAGCAAGGCCTTGGGACAGGGACCCGAAGCTTTCTTT. Its protein product is CASKALGQGPEAFF. V is TRBV25-1 and J is TRBJ1-1; 9 bases are a match to TRBD1. V lost 7 bases to trimming and J lost 8 bases; unmatched junction nucleotides: 11. The germline V gene has CDR1 MGHDK and CDR2 SYGVNS. The CDR3 runs 14 residues.

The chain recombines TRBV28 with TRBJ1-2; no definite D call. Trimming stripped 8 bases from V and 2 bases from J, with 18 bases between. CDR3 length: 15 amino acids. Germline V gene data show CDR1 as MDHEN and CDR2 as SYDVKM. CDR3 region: CASSPGGLENYGYTF. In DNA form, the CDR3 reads TGTGCCAGCTCACCCGGAGGGCTCGAAAACTATGGCTACACCTTC.

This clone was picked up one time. This CDR3 reads CASSKRGAGANVLTF. In DNA, the CDR3 is TGTGCCAGTAGTAAACGGGGGGCAGGGGCCAACGTCCTGACTTTC. V usage is TRBV19 and J usage is TRBJ2-6; D possibly corresponds to TRBD2 (7 bases). Per the germline V gene, CDR1 is LNHDA and CDR2 is SQIVND (reference sequence). The CDR3 consists of 15 residues. Trimming cost V 4 bases and J 4 bases, with 11 bases left between them.

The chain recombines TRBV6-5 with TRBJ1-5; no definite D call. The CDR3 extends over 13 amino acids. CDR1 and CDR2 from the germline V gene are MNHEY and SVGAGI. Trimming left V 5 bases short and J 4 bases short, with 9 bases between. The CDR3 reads CASSRGGNQPQHF. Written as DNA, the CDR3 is TGTGCCAGCAGTAGAGGTGGTAATCAGCCCCAGCATTTT.

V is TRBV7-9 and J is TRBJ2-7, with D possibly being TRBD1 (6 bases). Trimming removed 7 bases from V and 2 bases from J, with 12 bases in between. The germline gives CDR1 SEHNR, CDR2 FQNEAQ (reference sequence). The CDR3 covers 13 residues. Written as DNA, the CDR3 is TGTGCCAGCAATATGGCAGGGGCCTACGAGCAGTACTTC. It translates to CASNMAGAYEQYF.

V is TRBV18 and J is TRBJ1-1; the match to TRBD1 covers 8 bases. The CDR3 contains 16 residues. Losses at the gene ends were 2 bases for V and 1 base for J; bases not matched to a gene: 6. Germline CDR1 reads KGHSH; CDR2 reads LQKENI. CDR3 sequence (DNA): TGTGCCAGCTCACCAACCTGGACAGGGACGAACACTGAAGCTTTCTTT. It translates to CASSPTWTGTNTEAFF.

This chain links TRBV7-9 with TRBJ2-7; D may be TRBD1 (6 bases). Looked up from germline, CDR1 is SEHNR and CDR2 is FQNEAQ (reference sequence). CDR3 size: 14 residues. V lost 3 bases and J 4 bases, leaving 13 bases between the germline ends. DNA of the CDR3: TGTGCCAGCAGCTTTTTGACAGGACGGTACGAGCAGTACTTC. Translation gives CASSFLTGRYEQYF.

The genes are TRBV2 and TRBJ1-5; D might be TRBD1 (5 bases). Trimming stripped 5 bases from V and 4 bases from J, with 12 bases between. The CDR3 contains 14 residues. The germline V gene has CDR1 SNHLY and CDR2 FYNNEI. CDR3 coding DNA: TGTGCCAGCAGTCAATTACAGGTTAATCAGCCCCAGCATTTT. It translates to CASSQLQVNQPQHF.

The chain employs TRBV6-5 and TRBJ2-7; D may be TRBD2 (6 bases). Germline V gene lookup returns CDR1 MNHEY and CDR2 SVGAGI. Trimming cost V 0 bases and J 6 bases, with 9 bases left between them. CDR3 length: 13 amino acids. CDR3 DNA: TGTGCCAGCAGTTACTCGGACGGGGGCGAGCAGTACTTC. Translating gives CASSYSDGGEQYF.

The CDR3 DNA reads TGTGCCAGTAGTATAGCGGCAGGGGGCACTGAAGCTTTCTTT. Translated: CASSIAAGGTEAFF. The chain combines TRBV19 with TRBJ1-1, with 7 nucleotides matching TRBD1. Germline CDR1 and CDR2: LNHDA and SQIVND (reference sequence). CDR3 length equals 14 residues. J was trimmed by 4 bases and V by 1 base; bases with no gene match: 3.